Listed below are T cell receptor beta chains from one sample, sequenced in a study of blood T cell repertoires in COVID-19. Libraries were prepared by immunoSEQ multiplex PCR; TCRdb keeps only in-frame clonotypes and omits some of them. This sample carries about 160,000 clones, 87% of them seen once, and the ten largest clones take 3% to 4.5%. The sequenced sample was peripheral blood. The receptor set was obtained from a woman in her fifties or sixties who had recovered from COVID-19. The CDR3 runs from the conserved cysteine through the conserved F or W. A D gene is named only where the DNA matches it firmly. Some rows have no size entry. The others give once, few or many, or a class for an expanded clone.

j_call: TRBJ2-2
clone_size: few
d_call: NA
v_call: TRBV6-2/TRBV6-3
cdr3_nt: TGTGCCAGCAGTTACCCGGTTAACACCGGGGAGCTGTTTTTT
cdr3_aa: CASSYPVNTGELFF

j_call: TRBJ2-7
clone_size: NA
d_call: NA
v_call: TRBV23-1
cdr3_nt: TGCGCCAGCAGTCATCCCCGCGGGGCCTCCTACGAGCAGTACTTC
cdr3_aa: CASSHPRGASYEQYF

j_call: TRBJ2-5
clone_size: NA
d_call: NA
v_call: TRBV6-5
cdr3_nt: TGTGCCAGCAGTTACTGGTCGGGGGGCCCTGAGACCCAGTACTTC
cdr3_aa: CASSYWSGGPETQYF

j_call: TRBJ1-5
clone_size: NA
d_call: TRBD1
v_call: TRBV2
cdr3_nt: TGTGCCAGCAGTTACACAGGGGGCAGTCAGCCCCAGCATTTT
cdr3_aa: CASSYTGGSQPQHF

j_call: TRBJ2-7
clone_size: NA
d_call: NA
v_call: TRBV5-1
cdr3_nt: TGCGCCAGCAGCTTAATTCAGGGCTCCTACGAGCAGTACTTC
cdr3_aa: CASSLIQGSYEQYF

j_call: TRBJ1-1
clone_size: NA
d_call: NA
v_call: TRBV29-1
cdr3_nt: TGCAGCGTCGCACGGGGGGCCAACACTGAAGCTTTCTTT
cdr3_aa: CSVARGANTEAFF

j_call: TRBJ1-2
clone_size: NA
d_call: TRBD1
v_call: TRBV28
cdr3_nt: TGTGCCAGCAGCCCCGGGACAGCCATCTATGGCTACACCTTC
cdr3_aa: CASSPGTAIYGYTF

j_call: TRBJ2-3
clone_size: NA
d_call: TRBD1
v_call: TRBV2
cdr3_nt: TGTGCCAGCAGTAGGGACAGGAACACAGATACGCAGTATTTT
cdr3_aa: CASSRDRNTDTQYF

j_call: TRBJ1-4
clone_size: NA
d_call: NA
v_call: TRBV19
cdr3_nt: TGTGCCAGTAGTATAGCGGCAGGGAGGAATGAAAAACTGTTTTTT
cdr3_aa: CASSIAAGRNEKLFF

j_call: TRBJ2-3
clone_size: few
d_call: TRBD2
v_call: TRBV2
cdr3_nt: TGTGCCAGCGATACGCTCGGGGGGGGAGGTGTCGATACGCAGTATTTT
cdr3_aa: CASDTLGGGGVDTQYF

j_call: TRBJ2-7
clone_size: NA
d_call: TRBD2
v_call: TRBV28
cdr3_nt: TGTGCCAGCAGTTCCTTCTCTAGCGGGGGGGCATATGAGCAGTACTTC
cdr3_aa: CASSSFSSGGAYEQYF

j_call: TRBJ1-3
clone_size: NA
d_call: TRBD1
v_call: TRBV5-4
cdr3_nt: TGTGCCAGCAGCCCCGGGACAGCAAACACCATATATTTT
cdr3_aa: CASSPGTANTIYF

j_call: TRBJ1-2
clone_size: once
d_call: TRBD1
v_call: TRBV19
cdr3_nt: TGTGCCAGTAGGGCTATACAGGGGCGACGGGGCTATGGCTACACCTTC
cdr3_aa: CASRAIQGRRGYGYTF

j_call: TRBJ1-4
clone_size: NA
d_call: TRBD1
v_call: TRBV27
cdr3_nt: TGTGCCAGCGCTCTCAGGGGGCGTTGGGGGGGGCTAAGTGAAAAACTGTTTTTT
cdr3_aa: CASALRGRWGGLSEKLFF

j_call: TRBJ1-5
clone_size: NA
d_call: NA
v_call: TRBV6-6
cdr3_nt: TGTGCCAGCTATCAGGGTTTAGGTATGAGCAATCAGCCCCAGCATTTT
cdr3_aa: CASYQGLGMSNQPQHF

j_call: TRBJ2-2
clone_size: NA
d_call: TRBD1
v_call: TRBV10-3
cdr3_nt: TGTGCCATCAGATCCCCCGGACAGGGGACCGGGGAGCTGTTTTTT
cdr3_aa: CAIRSPGQGTGELFF

j_call: TRBJ1-1
clone_size: NA
d_call: NA
v_call: TRBV5-1
cdr3_nt: TGCGCCAGCAGCCTGAGATTGAACACTGAAGCTTTCTTT
cdr3_aa: CASSLRLNTEAFF

j_call: TRBJ2-1
clone_size: NA
d_call: NA
v_call: TRBV28
cdr3_nt: TGTGCCAGCAGACCCCTTGATCTAGCCGAGAATGAGCAGTTCTTC
cdr3_aa: CASRPLDLAENEQFF

j_call: TRBJ2-2
clone_size: NA
d_call: NA
v_call: TRBV24-1
cdr3_nt: TGTGCCACCAGGGGGCAGGCGAACACCGGGGAGCTGTTTTTT
cdr3_aa: CATRGQANTGELFF

j_call: TRBJ2-7
clone_size: NA
d_call: TRBD1
v_call: TRBV2
cdr3_nt: TGTGCCAGCAGGTCAAGGACAGGGACCTACGAGCAGTACTTC
cdr3_aa: CASRSRTGTYEQYF

j_call: TRBJ1-3
clone_size: NA
d_call: TRBD1
v_call: TRBV14
cdr3_nt: TGTGCCAGCAGCCAAACACTACTCCGGGACAGCGGAAACACCATATATTTT
cdr3_aa: CASSQTLLRDSGNTIYF

j_call: TRBJ2-5
clone_size: NA
d_call: TRBD1
v_call: TRBV2
cdr3_nt: TGTGCCAGTGTCGATAACAGGGGGCCGGAGACCCAGTACTTC
cdr3_aa: CASVDNRGPETQYF

j_call: TRBJ1-2
clone_size: NA
d_call: NA
v_call: TRBV7-8
cdr3_nt: TGTGCCAGCAGCTCGACAGGAACTAACTATGGCTACACCTTC
cdr3_aa: CASSSTGTNYGYTF

j_call: TRBJ2-3
clone_size: NA
d_call: TRBD1
v_call: TRBV5-1
cdr3_nt: TGCGCCAGCAAGGTTGGGACAGCAGGCGATACGCAGTATTTT
cdr3_aa: CASKVGTAGDTQYF

j_call: TRBJ2-5
clone_size: NA
d_call: NA
v_call: TRBV5-1
cdr3_nt: TGCGCCAGCAGCTTGGCACGGGGGGAGACCCAGTACTTC
cdr3_aa: CASSLARGETQYF

j_call: TRBJ2-1
clone_size: NA
d_call: TRBD1
v_call: TRBV5-1
cdr3_nt: TGCGCCAGCAGCACGGGACAGGCGGGTTACAATGAGCAGTTCTTC
cdr3_aa: CASSTGQAGYNEQFF

j_call: TRBJ2-3
clone_size: NA
d_call: TRBD2
v_call: TRBV10-1
cdr3_nt: TGCGCCAGCAGCCAGCGGGGCCCCACAGATACGCAGTATTTT
cdr3_aa: CASSQRGPTDTQYF

j_call: TRBJ1-1
clone_size: NA
d_call: NA
v_call: TRBV29-1
cdr3_nt: TGCAGCGTCCAACCTATTATGAACACTGAAGCTTTCTTT
cdr3_aa: CSVQPIMNTEAFF

j_call: TRBJ2-7
clone_size: once
d_call: NA
v_call: TRBV27
cdr3_nt: TGTGCCAGCAGTCCCTCAGCAGGGCCCTACGAGCAGTACTTC
cdr3_aa: CASSPSAGPYEQYF

j_call: TRBJ1-4
clone_size: NA
d_call: NA
v_call: TRBV25-1
cdr3_nt: TGTGCCAGCAGTTTCCCTCGAGGATCCCCTAATGAAAAACTGTTTTTT
cdr3_aa: CASSFPRGSPNEKLFF

j_call: TRBJ2-5
clone_size: NA
d_call: NA
v_call: TRBV5-6
cdr3_nt: TGTGCCAGCAGCAGGGAGAGCCAAGAGACCCAGTACTTC
cdr3_aa: CASSRESQETQYF

j_call: TRBJ1-3
clone_size: NA
d_call: NA
v_call: TRBV5-1
cdr3_nt: TGCGCCAGCAGCTTGGGAGGGTCTGGAAACACCATATATTTT
cdr3_aa: CASSLGGSGNTIYF

j_call: TRBJ2-5
clone_size: NA
d_call: TRBD1
v_call: TRBV29-1
cdr3_nt: TGCAGCGCCCAGACAGGGGACGAGACCCAGTACTTC
cdr3_aa: CSAQTGDETQYF

j_call: TRBJ1-1
clone_size: NA
d_call: TRBD1
v_call: TRBV5-8
cdr3_nt: TGTGCCAGCAGCTTGGTGTCAGGGGGCGACACTGAAGCTTTCTTT
cdr3_aa: CASSLVSGGDTEAFF

j_call: TRBJ1-2
clone_size: few
d_call: TRBD1
v_call: TRBV29-1
cdr3_nt: TGCAGCGTTGGAAGGGACAGGGGATTGAGCTATGGCTACACCTTC
cdr3_aa: CSVGRDRGLSYGYTF

j_call: TRBJ2-2
clone_size: NA
d_call: NA
v_call: TRBV7-8
cdr3_nt: TGTGCCAGCAGCTTAATAGGGGGGCTGTTTTTT
cdr3_aa: CASSLIGGLFF

j_call: TRBJ2-3
clone_size: once
d_call: NA
v_call: TRBV15
cdr3_nt: TGTGCCACCAGCACCTGGGCCAACACAGATACGCAGTATTTT
cdr3_aa: CATSTWANTDTQYF

j_call: TRBJ2-5
clone_size: NA
d_call: TRBD2
v_call: TRBV4-2
cdr3_nt: TGTGCCAGCAGCCAGGGGTATCGGGGGGGCGATCAGACCCAGTACTTC
cdr3_aa: CASSQGYRGGDQTQYF

j_call: TRBJ1-1
clone_size: NA
d_call: NA
v_call: TRBV19
cdr3_nt: TGTGCCAGTAGCAGGTTTCTCATGAACACTGAAGCTTTCTTT
cdr3_aa: CASSRFLMNTEAFF

j_call: TRBJ1-5
clone_size: NA
d_call: NA
v_call: TRBV28
cdr3_nt: TGTGCCAGCACCCAGCTCGGCGGGGGGAGGTTCCAGCCCCAGCATTTT
cdr3_aa: CASTQLGGGRFQPQHF

j_call: TRBJ2-1
clone_size: NA
d_call: TRBD2
v_call: TRBV19
cdr3_nt: TGTGCCAGTAGTGTAATAGCGGGGTACAATGAGCAGTTCTTC
cdr3_aa: CASSVIAGYNEQFF

j_call: TRBJ1-2
clone_size: NA
d_call: NA
v_call: TRBV29-1
cdr3_nt: TGCAGCGTTGGGACAGCTAACTATGGCTACACCTTC
cdr3_aa: CSVGTANYGYTF

j_call: TRBJ1-6
clone_size: NA
d_call: NA
v_call: TRBV6-1
cdr3_nt: TGTGCCAGCAGTGAATTGAGGAATTCACCCCTCCACTTT
cdr3_aa: CASSELRNSPLHF

j_call: TRBJ2-3
clone_size: NA
d_call: TRBD2
v_call: TRBV5-4
cdr3_nt: TGTGCCAGCAGCCTAGCGGGGGGGAGCACAGATACGCAGTATTTT
cdr3_aa: CASSLAGGSTDTQYF

j_call: TRBJ2-5
clone_size: NA
d_call: NA
v_call: TRBV4-1
cdr3_nt: TGCGCCAGCAGCCAAGACTCTACGCGGGAGACCCAGTACTTC
cdr3_aa: CASSQDSTRETQYF

j_call: TRBJ2-7
clone_size: NA
d_call: NA
v_call: TRBV5-1
cdr3_nt: TGCGCCAGCAGCCCAGAACAGGGACGGGAGCAGTACTTC
cdr3_aa: CASSPEQGREQYF

j_call: TRBJ1-5
clone_size: few
d_call: NA
v_call: TRBV7-2
cdr3_nt: TGTGCCAGCAGCTCGCAGGGAACGTATAGCAATCAGCCCCAGCATTTT
cdr3_aa: CASSSQGTYSNQPQHF

j_call: TRBJ2-3
clone_size: NA
d_call: NA
v_call: TRBV27
cdr3_nt: TGTGCCAGCAGTTCCAGGGACACAGATACGCAGTATTTT
cdr3_aa: CASSSRDTDTQYF

j_call: TRBJ2-7
clone_size: NA
d_call: TRBD1
v_call: TRBV2
cdr3_nt: TGTGCCAGCAGTGAAGCGGACAGGGGAGCCGAGCAGTACTTC
cdr3_aa: CASSEADRGAEQYF